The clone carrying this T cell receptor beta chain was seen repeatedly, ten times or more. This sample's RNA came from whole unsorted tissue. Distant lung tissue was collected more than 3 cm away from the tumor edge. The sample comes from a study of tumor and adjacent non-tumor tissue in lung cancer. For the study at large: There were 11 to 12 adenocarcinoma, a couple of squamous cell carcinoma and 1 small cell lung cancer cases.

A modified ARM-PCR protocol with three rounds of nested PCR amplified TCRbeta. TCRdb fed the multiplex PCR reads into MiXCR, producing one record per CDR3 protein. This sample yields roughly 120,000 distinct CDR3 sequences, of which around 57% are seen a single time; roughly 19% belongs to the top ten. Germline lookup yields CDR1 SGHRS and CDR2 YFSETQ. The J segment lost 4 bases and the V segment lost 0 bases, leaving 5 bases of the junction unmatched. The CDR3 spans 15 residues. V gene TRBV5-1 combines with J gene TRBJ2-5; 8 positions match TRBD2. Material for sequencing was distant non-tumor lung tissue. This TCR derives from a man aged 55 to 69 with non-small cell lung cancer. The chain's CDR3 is CASSLAGGPGETQYF. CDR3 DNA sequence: TGCGCCAGCAGCTTGGCGGGGGGGCCTGGAGAGACCCAGTACTTC.